This T cell receptor (beta chain) was recovered during a study of T cell responses to AZD1222 COVID-19 vaccine. Assay: immunoSEQ multiplex PCR; the TCRdb copy retains only in-frame clones and omits some. Of fewer than 130,000 clones in the sample, around 90% are singletons; the top ten hold about 2.5%. CDR3 length: 15 amino acids. Germline CDR1 reads KGHSH; CDR2 reads LQKENI. V dropped 6 bases and J dropped 10; count of bases not matched to a gene: 11. The J gene is TRBJ1-6, the V gene TRBV18; 8 bases map to TRBD1. The sample here was peripheral blood, taken 28 days after the second AZD1222 dose. This TCR derives from an adult who received the AZD1222 COVID-19 vaccine. In DNA form, the CDR3 reads TGTGCCAGCTCGCCAGTCCGGGACAGGAGCTCACCCCTCCACTTT. Translation gives CASSPVRDRSSPLHF.